Following are 31 T cell receptor beta chains from one sample sequenced in a study of beta chain features in type 1 diabetes (dated by TCRdb to 2016 to 2018). The study at large found these results: Type 1 diabetes patients showed a moderate but significant shortening of TCRB CDR3 length in all four CD4+ subsets.

Library method: the immunoSEQ multiplex PCR assay. The entire isolated RNA was reverse transcribed using the High Capacity cDNA Reverse Transcription Kit, and thus expressed TCRB transcripts were sequenced. The immuneACCESS repertoire file appears here via TCRdb, limited to in-frame rearrangements. These files lack a portion of the clones; in checked studies, under half of the deficit traces to unresolved V genes, and the cause of the others is not known. Recorded for this sample are around 110,000 clones; 16% of them occurred a single time. 2% to 2.5% of the sample is held by the ten biggest clonotypes. Their recognized antigens are unknown. The specimen sequenced was central memory CD4+ T cells from blood. Source of these receptors: a man aged 25-45 years with type 1 diabetes.

In this sample, this clone turned up a few times. V usage is TRBV18 and J usage is TRBJ2-7; no clear D. V was shortened by 3 bases and J by 1 base, with 10 bases between the two germline ends. CDR1 KGHSH and CDR2 LQKENI come from the germline V gene. CDR3 size: 14 residues. This CDR3 reads CASSPVAESYEQYF. CDR3 nucleotide sequence: TGTGCCAGCTCACCCGTGGCAGAATCCTACGAGCAGTACTTC.

V gene TRBV9 combines with J gene TRBJ2-5, with unresolved D. The CDR3 is 14 amino acids. In germline, CDR1 is SGDLS, CDR2 YYNGEE. V dropped 0 bases and J dropped 2 bases, with 8 bases sitting between them. The CDR3 is CASSVAGSQETQYF. The DNA for the CDR3 is TGTGCCAGCAGCGTAGCAGGCTCGCAAGAGACCCAGTACTTC. Together with reference TRBV9 and TRBJ2-5, the CDR3 gives the full variable domain: DSGVTQTPKHLITATGQRVTLRCSPRSGDLSVYWYQQSLDQGLQFLIQYYNGEERAKGNILERFSAQQFPDLHSELNLSSLELGDSALYFCASSVAGSQETQYFGPGTRLLVL.

This clone turned up a few times. One end of the junction fails to match germline, which may point to a read error. As DNA, the CDR3 is TGTGCCAGCAGCGTAGCTAGCGGCAACTCCTACAATGAGCAGTTCTTC. Protein: CASSVASGNSYNEQFF. The chain is built from TRBV7-2 and TRBJ2-1; 7 nucleotides line up with TRBD2. The CDR3 is made up of 16 amino acids. CDR1 is SGHTA and CDR2 is FQGNSA in the germline V gene.

In its sample, this clone was seen many times. CDR3 bases: TGTGCCAGCAGCGTCTCAGGGAATGAAAAACTGTTTTTT. Its protein product is CASSVSGNEKLFF. The chain uses TRBV9 and TRBJ1-4; tentative D call: TRBD1 (5 bases). Deletions cut 2 bases from V and 5 bases from J, with 7 bases between. There are 13 residues in the CDR3. CDR1 and CDR2 from the germline V gene are SGDLS and YYNGEE.

This clone came up a few times. The chain joins TRBV9 to TRBJ1-1, with D tentatively TRBD1 (6 bases). The germline V gene has CDR1 SGDLS and CDR2 YYNGEE. CDR3 size: 13 residues. Trimming shortened V by 4 bases and J by 5 bases, and 12 bases separated the two germline ends. The chain's CDR3 is CASSRDQGTEAFF. The CDR3 DNA follows: TGTGCCAGCAGCCGGGACCAGGGGACTGAAGCTTTCTTT.

This chain uses TRBV16 with TRBJ1-2; D may be TRBD1 (5 bases). From germline, CDR1 is KGHSY and CDR2 FQNENV. Trimming took 4 bases from V and 0 from J, leaving 9 bases between them. CDR3 size: 14 residues. The CDR3 nucleotides read TGTGCCAGCAGCCGGGACGGAACTAACTATGGCTACACCTTC. This sequence encodes CASSRDGTNYGYTF. Together with reference TRBV16 and TRBJ1-2, the CDR3 gives the full variable domain: GEEVAQTPKHLVRGEGQKAKLYCAPIKGHSYVFWYQQVLKNEFKFLISFQNENVFDETGMPKERFSAKCLPNSPCSLEIQATKLEDSAVYFCASSRDGTNYGYTFGSGTRLTVV.

The chain combines TRBV10-2 with TRBJ2-1; maybe TRBD1 (6 bases). The CDR3 sequence is 15 residues long. Trimming removed 7 bases from V and 0 bases from J, with 13 bases in between. The germline CDR1 and CDR2 sequences are WSHSY and SAAADI. The CDR3 DNA reads as TGCGCCAGCACCATACAGGGTAGCTCCTACAATGAGCAGTTCTTC. Encoded protein: CASTIQGSSYNEQFF.

This clone was seen only a few times. The chain is built from TRBV28 and TRBJ1-1, with 9 bases lining up with TRBD1. The CDR3 loop spans 12 amino acids. Germline CDR1 is MDHEN and CDR2 is SYDVKM. J lost 10 bases, V lost 3 bases, and 3 bases had no gene match. The DNA for the CDR3 is TGTGCCAGCAGTTTGGGACAGGGACGAGCTTTCTTT. Translated: CASSLGQGRAFF.

The table lists this clone with a few counts. The rearrangement joins TRBV5-1 to TRBJ2-7; D remains unclear. V was pared by 2 bases and J by 2 bases, with 11 bases between. This CDR3 spans 14 amino acids. Germline V lookup: CDR1 SGHRS, CDR2 YFSETQ. CDR3 sequence reads: CASSFNVGAYEQYF. For the CDR3, the DNA is TGCGCCAGCAGCTTTAATGTTGGAGCCTACGAGCAGTACTTC.

The chain couples TRBV5-1 to TRBJ2-6; D unresolved. The CDR3 loop spans 15 amino acids. The V gene's germline CDR1 is SGHRS and CDR2 YFSETQ. Trimming stripped 2 bases from V and 0 bases from J, with 6 bases between. The CDR3 loop is CASSFSYSGANVLTF. CDR3 DNA sequence: TGCGCCAGCAGCTTTTCCTACTCTGGGGCCAACGTCCTGACTTTC.

This clone was found many times. J is TRBJ2-7 and V is TRBV30; TRBD1 is a possible D gene (5 bases). This CDR3 region has 12 residues. Trimming cost V 0 bases and J 6 bases, with 9 bases left between them. Germline V gives CDR1 GTSNPN, CDR2 SVGIG (reference sequence). The CDR3 DNA is TGTGCCTGGAGTGTGATGGGGCGCGAGCAGTACTTC. Protein product: CAWSVMGREQYF.

This clone occurred a few times. The chain links TRBV5-4 to TRBJ1-1, with unresolved D. This CDR3 is built from 14 residues. V lost 0 bases and J 1 base, leaving 7 bases between the germline ends. CDR1 SGHNT and CDR2 YYREEE come from the germline V gene (reference sequence). CDR3 bases: TGTGCCAGCAGCTTGGCAGGAGGGAACACTGAAGCTTTCTTT. Translating gives CASSLAGGNTEAFF.

The chain has TRBV4-3 and TRBJ1-4; no definite D call. V was clipped by 0 bases and J by 3 bases, with 11 bases between them. The CDR3 runs to 16 residues. The germline V gene encodes CDR1 LGHNA and CDR2 YSLEER. The CDR3 here is CASSQDPRTANEKLFF. The DNA of the CDR3 is TGCGCCAGCAGCCAAGATCCGCGAACGGCTAATGAAAAACTGTTTTTT.

The rearrangement uses TRBV27 and TRBJ2-7; TRBD2 is a possible D gene (5 bases). Trimming removed 6 bases at V and 2 bases at J, with 11 bases between. Germline V gene lookup returns CDR1 MNHEY and CDR2 SMNVEV (reference sequence). CDR3 length: 13 amino acids. The CDR3 DNA follows: TGTGCCAGCAGGGACGACGGGGCCTACGAGCAGTACTTC. Amino acid sequence: CASRDDGAYEQYF.

A few counts support this clone. The rearrangement joins TRBV4-1 to TRBJ2-7; tentatively, D is TRBD1 (6 bases). Germline loops: CDR1 MGHRA, CDR2 YSYEKL. The CDR3 covers 15 residues. V lost 2 bases and J 9 bases, leaving 20 bases between the germline ends. The CDR3 is CASSQSSTGSSGQYF. In DNA, the CDR3 is TGCGCCAGCAGCCAATCGTCGACAGGATCATCGGGGCAGTACTTC.

The rearrangement links TRBV6-6 to TRBJ1-3, with TRBD1 as a possible D gene (6 bases). Trimming left V 4 bases short and J 5 bases short, with 12 bases between. Per germline, CDR1 MNHNY and CDR2 SVGAGI (reference sequence). The length of the CDR3 is 14 residues. The CDR3 loop is CASSSAQGRNTIYF. CDR3 sequence (DNA): TGTGCCAGCAGTTCGGCACAGGGTAGAAACACCATATATTTT.

The V call is TRBV7-2, the J call TRBJ1-1; possibly TRBD1 for D (5 bases). Germline V CDR1 and CDR2: SGHTA, FQGNSA. Trimming left V 1 base short and J 4 bases short, with 10 bases between. The CDR3 has 14 amino acids. The CDR3 DNA sequence: TGTGCCAGCAGCTTAGTTCAGGGAGGCACTGAAGCTTTCTTT. It translates to CASSLVQGGTEAFF.

The chain links TRBV5-1 to TRBJ1-6, with D uncertain. Trimming took 4 bases from V and 3 from J, leaving 5 bases between them. Germline CDR1 and CDR2: SGHRS and YFSETQ. The CDR3 totals 13 residues. The CDR3 sequence is CASSPDYNSPLHF. The CDR3 nucleotides read TGCGCCAGCAGCCCAGACTATAATTCACCCCTCCACTTT.

This rearrangement joins TRBV6-6 to TRBJ1-6; D uncertain. The germline V gene encodes CDR1 MNHNY and CDR2 SVGAGI (reference sequence). The V end was cut by 0 bases, the J end by 1 base, with 7 bases between. The length of the CDR3 is 16 residues. In DNA, the CDR3 is TGTGCCAGCAGTTACTCACGGGGATCCTATAATTCACCCCTCCACTTT. Protein product: CASSYSRGSYNSPLHF.

This clone has only a few counts. The rearrangement uses TRBV11-1 and TRBJ2-5; 8 bases are a match to TRBD2. V shed 4 bases, J shed 0 bases, and the junction held 7 bases outside the gene matches. CDR1 is SGHAT, CDR2 FQDESV, per germline (reference sequence). The CDR3 contains 16 residues. The CDR3 bases are TGTGCCAGCAGCTCCGTAGCGGGGAGTAACCAAGAGACCCAGTACTTC. Protein product: CASSSVAGSNQETQYF.

The V and J genes are TRBV29-1 and TRBJ2-3; D is ambiguous. CDR1 and CDR2 from the germline V gene are SQVTM and ANQGSEA. The V gene lost 6 bases and the J gene lost 1 base, with 8 bases spanning the gap. CDR3 size: 12 residues. The CDR3 loop reads CSVRGRTDTQYF. The CDR3 DNA reads TGCAGCGTCCGCGGCCGCACAGATACGCAGTATTTT.

This rearrangement joins TRBV5-6 to TRBJ2-7, with a possible D match to TRBD2 (5 bases). The CDR3 is 14 amino acids. The V end was cut by 0 bases, the J end by 3 bases, with 10 bases between. Germline-derived CDR1 and CDR2 are SGHDT and YYEEEE. Here the CDR3 DNA reads TGTGCCAGCAGCTTGGGACCGGGAATCTACGAGCAGTACTTC. Protein: CASSLGPGIYEQYF.

Only a few counts were recorded for this clone. The V call is TRBV5-1, the J call TRBJ2-4; 8 bases are shared with TRBD1. Trimming removed 4 bases from V and 5 bases from J; junction bases left unmatched: 5. CDR3 length equals 14 residues. Germline CDR1 SGHRS, CDR2 YFSETQ. CDR3 sequence (DNA): TGCGCCAGCAGCCTGACGACAGGGGAAAACATTCAGTACTTC. As protein: CASSLTTGENIQYF.

V gene TRBV28 combines with J gene TRBJ2-3; D possibly corresponds to TRBD1 (5 bases). The germline gives CDR1 MDHEN, CDR2 SYDVKM. V dropped 8 bases and J dropped 5 bases, with 17 bases sitting between them. There are 14 residues in the CDR3. The CDR3 loop is CASLPGLREDTQYF. As DNA, the CDR3 is TGTGCCAGCCTCCCAGGGCTTCGAGAAGATACGCAGTATTTT.

The chain couples TRBV6-5 to TRBJ2-5; TRBD1 matches at 9 bases. The germline V gene encodes CDR1 MNHEY and CDR2 SVGAGI. CDR3 length equals 15 residues. V shed 10 bases and J 2 bases; nucleotides not matched to a gene: 11. The CDR3 nucleotides read TGTGCCATCGGGAGACAGGGGGTTGGACAAGAGACCCAGTACTTC. Protein product: CAIGRQGVGQETQYF.

V usage is TRBV5-4 and J usage is TRBJ1-2; no firm D call. The CDR3 loop spans 13 amino acids. Trimming took off 2 bases at V and 2 bases at J, with 7 bases between the two ends. CDR1 and CDR2 from the germline V gene are SGHNT and YYREEE (reference sequence). The CDR3 spells CASSFGSNYGYTF. Written as DNA, the CDR3 is TGTGCCAGCAGCTTTGGGTCCAACTATGGCTACACCTTC.

In this sample, this clone turned up a few times. CDR3 amino acids: CASSPFGSRGSADTQYF. The CDR3 coding sequence is TGCGCCAGCAGCCCCTTCGGAAGCAGGGGGAGCGCAGATACGCAGTATTTT. The chain uses TRBV4-3 and TRBJ2-3; 7 bases are a match to TRBD1. J lost 4 bases, V lost 4 bases, and 14 bases had no gene match. The CDR3 has 17 amino acids. CDR1 LGHNA and CDR2 YSLEER come from the germline V gene.

There are a few counts of this clone. As DNA, the CDR3 is TGTGCCTACTCGGGACAGGGGAACAATGAGCAGTTCTTC. Protein: CAYSGQGNNEQFF. The genes are TRBV2 and TRBJ2-1; 10 bases agree with TRBD1. The CDR3 contains 13 residues. V trimming: 11 bases; J trimming: 5 bases; junction bases outside the gene matches: 6. From germline, CDR1 is SNHLY and CDR2 FYNNEI.

V usage is TRBV5-4 and J usage is TRBJ2-7; D might be TRBD1 (5 bases). Germline loops: CDR1 SGHNT, CDR2 YYREEE (reference sequence). V was pared by 3 bases and J by 0 bases, with 7 bases between. This CDR3 is built from 13 residues. The CDR3 protein is CASSSRDSYEQYF. The CDR3 DNA reads TGTGCCAGCAGCTCCAGGGACTCCTACGAGCAGTACTTC.

The V gene is TRBV7-2, the J gene TRBJ2-4; D not resolved. V lost 1 base to trimming and J lost 4 bases, with 11 bases between them. CDR3 length: 15 amino acids. The germline gives CDR1 SGHTA, CDR2 FQGNSA. CDR3 protein: CASSLGSRGKNIQYF. CDR3 coding DNA: TGTGCCAGCAGCTTAGGGTCAAGAGGAAAAAACATTCAGTACTTC.

The rearrangement links TRBV19 to TRBJ1-4; D not resolved. The CDR3 extends over 13 amino acids. The germline CDR1 and CDR2 sequences are LNHDA and SQIVND (reference sequence). The V gene lost 4 bases and the J gene lost 0 bases, with 3 bases spanning the gap. The CDR3 DNA sequence: TGTGCCAGTAGTAGGCCAACTAATGAAAAACTGTTTTTT. This gives the protein CASSRPTNEKLFF.